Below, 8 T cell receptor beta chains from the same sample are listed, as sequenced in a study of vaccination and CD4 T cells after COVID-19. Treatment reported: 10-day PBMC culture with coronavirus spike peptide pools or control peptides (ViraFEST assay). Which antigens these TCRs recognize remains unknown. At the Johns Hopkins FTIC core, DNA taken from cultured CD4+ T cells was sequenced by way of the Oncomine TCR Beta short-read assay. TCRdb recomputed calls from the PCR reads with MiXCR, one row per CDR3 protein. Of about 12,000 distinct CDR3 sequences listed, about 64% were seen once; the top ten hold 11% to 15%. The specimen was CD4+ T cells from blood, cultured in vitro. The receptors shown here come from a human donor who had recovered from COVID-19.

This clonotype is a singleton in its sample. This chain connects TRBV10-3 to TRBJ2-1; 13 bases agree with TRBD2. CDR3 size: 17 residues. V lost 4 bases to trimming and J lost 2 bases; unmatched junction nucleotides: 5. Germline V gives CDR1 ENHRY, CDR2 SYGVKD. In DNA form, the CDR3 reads TGTGCCATCAGTGGGACCGGGACTAGCGGGGCCTACAATGAGCAGTTCTTC. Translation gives CAISGTGTSGAYNEQFF.

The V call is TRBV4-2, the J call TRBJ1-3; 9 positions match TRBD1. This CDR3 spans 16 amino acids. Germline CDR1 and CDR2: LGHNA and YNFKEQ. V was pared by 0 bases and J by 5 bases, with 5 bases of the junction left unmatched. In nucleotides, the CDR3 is TGTGCCAGCAGCCAAGAAGGGACAGGGAGACGAAACACCATATATTTT. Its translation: CASSQEGTGRRNTIYF.

Here the CDR3 reads CASRRPQRGEASPLHF. CDR3 DNA: TGTGCAAGTCGACGACCGCAGAGGGGGGAGGCTTCACCCCTCCACTTT. The chain carries TRBV12-2 and TRBJ1-6; TRBD1, the D gene given by the table, was not confirmed from the DNA. TRBV12-2 is shown as a pseudogene. The CDR3 consists of 16 residues.

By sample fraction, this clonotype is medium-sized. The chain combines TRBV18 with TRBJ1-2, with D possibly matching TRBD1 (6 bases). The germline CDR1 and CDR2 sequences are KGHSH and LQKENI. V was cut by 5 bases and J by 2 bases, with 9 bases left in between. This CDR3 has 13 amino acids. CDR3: CASSSGTNYGYTF. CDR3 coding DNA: TGTGCCAGCTCATCCGGGACAAACTATGGCTACACCTTC.

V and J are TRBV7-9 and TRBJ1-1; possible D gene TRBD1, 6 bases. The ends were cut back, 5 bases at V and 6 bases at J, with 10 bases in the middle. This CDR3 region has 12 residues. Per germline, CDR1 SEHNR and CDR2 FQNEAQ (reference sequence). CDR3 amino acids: CASSPGTPEAFF. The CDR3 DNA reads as TGTGCCAGCAGCCCCGGGACACCTGAAGCTTTCTTT.

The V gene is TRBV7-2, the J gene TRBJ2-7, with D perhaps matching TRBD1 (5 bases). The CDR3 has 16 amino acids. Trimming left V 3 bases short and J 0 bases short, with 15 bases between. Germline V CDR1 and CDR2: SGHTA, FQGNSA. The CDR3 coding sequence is TGTGCCAGCAGCTTCAGGAAAGGGGCAAGCTCCTACGAGCAGTACTTC. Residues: CASSFRKGASSYEQYF. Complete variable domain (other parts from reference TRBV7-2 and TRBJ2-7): GAGVSQSPSNKVTEKGKDVELRCDPISGHTALYWYRQSLGQGLEFLIYFQGNSAPDKSGLPSDRFSAERTGGSVSTLTIQRTQQEDSAVYLCASSFRKGASSYEQYFGPGTRLTVT.

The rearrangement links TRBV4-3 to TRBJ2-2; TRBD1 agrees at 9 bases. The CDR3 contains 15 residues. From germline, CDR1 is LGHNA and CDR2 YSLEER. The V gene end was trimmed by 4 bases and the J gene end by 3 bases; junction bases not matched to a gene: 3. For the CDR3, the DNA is TGCGCCAGCAGCCTGGGACAGGGTTACACCGGGGAGCTGTTTTTT. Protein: CASSLGQGYTGELFF.

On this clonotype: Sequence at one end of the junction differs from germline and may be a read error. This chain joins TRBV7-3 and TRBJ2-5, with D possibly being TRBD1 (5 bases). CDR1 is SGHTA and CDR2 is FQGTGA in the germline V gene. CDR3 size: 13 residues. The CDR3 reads CVSSLNRQETQYF. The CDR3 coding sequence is TGTGTCAGCAGCTTAAACAGGCAAGAGACCCAGTACTTC.